This entry lists 3 T cell receptor beta chains sequenced from one sample in a study of T cells in Graves' hyperthyroidism and ophthalmopathy. RNA transcripts gave rise to amplified TCR beta CDR3 regions. The HTBI set primed first-round TCR CDR3 RT-PCR. Each CDR3 protein is one row after TCRdb ran MiXCR on the multiplex PCR reads. The sample lists 300,000 or so distinct CDR3 sequences, roughly 15% occurring once. The sample was blood. Every receptor here comes from a man younger than 45 with Graves' hyperthyroidism.

This clonotype was seen repeatedly, ten times or more. This chain uses TRBV24-1 with TRBJ2-3; 8 nucleotides agree with TRBD1. This CDR3 is built from 15 residues. Looked up from germline, CDR1 is KGHDR and CDR2 is SFDVKD. Trimming removed 3 bases from V and 3 bases from J; junction bases left unmatched: 4. The CDR3: CATSDAGQETDTQYF. The CDR3 DNA is TGTGCCACCAGTGATGCGGGACAGGAAACAGATACGCAGTATTTT.

This clonotype was recorded at least ten times. The chain recombines TRBV5-6 with TRBJ1-3; D may be TRBD1 (5 bases). The V and J ends lost 6 bases and 0 bases respectively, with 13 bases between them. This CDR3 has 15 residues. Germline V gives CDR1 SGHDT, CDR2 YYEEEE. CDR3 in amino acids: CASTKDTSSGNTIYF. CDR3 DNA sequence: TGTGCCAGCACCAAGGACACATCCTCTGGAAACACCATATATTTT.

V usage is TRBV4-1 and J usage is TRBJ2-7; the D gene is possibly TRBD2 (6 bases). Germline CDR1 and CDR2: MGHRA and YSYEKL. V lost 1 base to trimming and J lost 4 bases, with 17 bases between them. The CDR3 loop spans 16 amino acids. The CDR3 is CASSQGSAGRFYEQYF. The CDR3 bases are TGCGCCAGCAGCCAAGGTTCGGCGGGGAGGTTTTACGAGCAGTACTTC.